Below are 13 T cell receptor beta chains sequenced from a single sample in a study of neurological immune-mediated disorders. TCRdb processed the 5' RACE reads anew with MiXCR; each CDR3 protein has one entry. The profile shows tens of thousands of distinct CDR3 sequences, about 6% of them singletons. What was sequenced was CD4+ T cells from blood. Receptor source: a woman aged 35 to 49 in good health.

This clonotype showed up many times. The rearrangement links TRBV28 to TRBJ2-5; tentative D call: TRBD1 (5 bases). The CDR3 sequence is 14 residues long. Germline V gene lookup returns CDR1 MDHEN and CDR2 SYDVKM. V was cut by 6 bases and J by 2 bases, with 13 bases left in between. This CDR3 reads CASRPWAGQETQYF. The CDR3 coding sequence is TGTGCCAGCAGACCCTGGGCAGGGCAAGAGACCCAGTACTTC.

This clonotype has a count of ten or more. CDR3 sequence (DNA): TGCAGCGGGGGACTAGCGGACGAGCAGTACTTC. Protein: CSGGLADEQYF. The V call is TRBV29-1, the J call TRBJ2-7, with 11 bases identical to TRBD2. Looked up from germline, CDR1 is SQVTM and CDR2 is ANQGSEA. V gave up 7 bases and J gave up 5 bases; unmatched junction bases: 1. The CDR3 length is 11 residues.

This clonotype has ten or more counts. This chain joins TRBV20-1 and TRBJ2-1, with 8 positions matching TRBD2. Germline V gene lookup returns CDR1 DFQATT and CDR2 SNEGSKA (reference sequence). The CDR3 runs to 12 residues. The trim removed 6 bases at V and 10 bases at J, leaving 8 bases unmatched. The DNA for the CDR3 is TGCAGTGCATCGCGGGAGGTGACAGAGCAGTTCTTC. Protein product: CSASREVTEQFF.

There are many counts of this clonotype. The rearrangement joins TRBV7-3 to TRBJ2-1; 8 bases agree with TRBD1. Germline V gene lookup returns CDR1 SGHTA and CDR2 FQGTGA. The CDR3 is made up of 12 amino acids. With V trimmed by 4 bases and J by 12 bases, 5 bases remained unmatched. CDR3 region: CASSSTDRVQFF. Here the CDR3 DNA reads TGTGCCAGCAGCTCGACGGACAGGGTGCAGTTCTTC.

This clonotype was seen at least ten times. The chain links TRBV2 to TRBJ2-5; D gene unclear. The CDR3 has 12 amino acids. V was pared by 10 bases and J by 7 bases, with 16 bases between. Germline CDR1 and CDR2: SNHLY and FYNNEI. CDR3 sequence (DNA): TGTGCCACCGCGCTGGGCCCCGTGACCCAGTACTTC. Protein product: CATALGPVTQYF.

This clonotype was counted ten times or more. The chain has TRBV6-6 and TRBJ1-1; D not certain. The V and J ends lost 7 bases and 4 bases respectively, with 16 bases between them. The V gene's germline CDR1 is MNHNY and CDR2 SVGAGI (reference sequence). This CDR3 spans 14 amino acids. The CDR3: CASTQTGLGTEAFF. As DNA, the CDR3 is TGTGCCAGCACTCAGACCGGTTTGGGCACTGAAGCTTTCTTT.

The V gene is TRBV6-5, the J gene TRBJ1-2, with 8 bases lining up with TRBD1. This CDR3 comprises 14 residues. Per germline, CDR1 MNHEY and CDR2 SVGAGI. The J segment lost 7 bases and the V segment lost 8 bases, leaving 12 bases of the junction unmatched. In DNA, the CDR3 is TGTGCCAGCGGTCCGAACAGGGGGGGCTCTGGCTACACCTTC. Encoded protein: CASGPNRGGSGYTF.

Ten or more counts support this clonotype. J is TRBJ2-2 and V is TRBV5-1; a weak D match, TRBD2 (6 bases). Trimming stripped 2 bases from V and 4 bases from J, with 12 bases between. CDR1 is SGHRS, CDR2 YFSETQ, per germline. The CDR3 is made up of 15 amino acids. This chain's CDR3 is CASSFGGGGTGELFF. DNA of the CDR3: TGCGCCAGCAGCTTTGGGGGAGGCGGCACCGGGGAGCTGTTTTTT. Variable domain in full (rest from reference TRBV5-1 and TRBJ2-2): KAGVTQTPRYLIKTRGQQVTLSCSPISGHRSVSWYQQTPGQGLQFLFEYFSETQRNKGNFPGRFSGRQFSNSRSEMNVSTLELGDSALYLCASSFGGGGTGELFFGEGSRLTVL.

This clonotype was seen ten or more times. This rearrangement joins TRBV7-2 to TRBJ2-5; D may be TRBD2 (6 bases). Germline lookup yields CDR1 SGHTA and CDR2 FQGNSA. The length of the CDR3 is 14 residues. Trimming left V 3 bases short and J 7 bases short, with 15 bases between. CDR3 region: CASSLGLARGTQYF. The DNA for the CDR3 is TGTGCCAGCAGCTTGGGACTGGCCCGGGGGACCCAGTACTTC.

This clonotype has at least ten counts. The chain's CDR3 is CASSPSGGSGHEQFF. In DNA form, the CDR3 reads TGTGCCAGCAGCCCCTCGGGCGGGAGTGGGCATGAGCAGTTCTTC. The genes are TRBV7-2 and TRBJ2-1, with 7 bases fitting TRBD2. Losses at the gene ends were 5 bases for V and 8 bases for J; bases not matched to a gene: 12. In germline, CDR1 is SGHTA, CDR2 FQGNSA. The CDR3 has 15 residues.

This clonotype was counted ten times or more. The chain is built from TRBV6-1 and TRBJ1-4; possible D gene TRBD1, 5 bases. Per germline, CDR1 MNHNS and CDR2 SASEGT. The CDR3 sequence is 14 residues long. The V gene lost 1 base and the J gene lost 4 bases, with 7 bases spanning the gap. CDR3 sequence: CASSEGDSNEKLFF. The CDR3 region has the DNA TGTGCCAGCAGTGAAGGAGACAGTAATGAAAAACTGTTTTTT.

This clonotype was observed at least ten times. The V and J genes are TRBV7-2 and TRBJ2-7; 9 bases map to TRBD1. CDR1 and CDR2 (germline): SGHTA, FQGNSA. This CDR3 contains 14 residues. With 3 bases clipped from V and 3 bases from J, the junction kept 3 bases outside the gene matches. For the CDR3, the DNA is TGTGCCAGCAGCTTGGACAGGGGAGGCTACGAGCAGTACTTC. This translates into CASSLDRGGYEQYF. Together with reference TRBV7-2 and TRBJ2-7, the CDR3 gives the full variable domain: GAGVSQSPSNKVTEKGKDVELRCDPISGHTALYWYRQSLGQGLEFLIYFQGNSAPDKSGLPSDRFSAERTGGSVSTLTIQRTQQEDSAVYLCASSLDRGGYEQYFGPGTRLTVT.

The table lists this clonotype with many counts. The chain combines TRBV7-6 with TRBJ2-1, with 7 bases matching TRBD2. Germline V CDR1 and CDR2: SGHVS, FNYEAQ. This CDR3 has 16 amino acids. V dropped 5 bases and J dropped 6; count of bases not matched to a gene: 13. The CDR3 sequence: CASSLEPAGYGNEQFF. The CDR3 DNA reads TGTGCCAGCAGCCTTGAACCAGCGGGATACGGCAATGAGCAGTTCTTC. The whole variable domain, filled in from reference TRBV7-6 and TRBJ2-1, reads GAGVSQSPRYKVTKRGQDVALRCDPISGHVSLYWYRQALGQGPEFLTYFNYEAQQDKSGLPNDRFSAERPEGSISTLTIQRTEQRDSAMYRCASSLEPAGYGNEQFFGPGTRLTVL.